The sequence of this T cell receptor beta chain was determined in a study of T cell responses to AZD1222 COVID-19 vaccine. Comments on this clone: Its target is unknown.

Study-wide results and limits: Reportedly, nearly half the spike-specific TCRs target unmutated variant regions.

Germline assignment: CDR1 SQVTM and CDR2 ANQGSEA. CDR3 length: 13 residues. Trimming cost V 7 bases and J 5 bases, with 15 bases left between them. Produced via immunoSEQ multiplex PCR; TCRdb's table is partial and in-frame only. The repertoire holds some 150,000 clones, 80% to 95% seen once, with less than 3.5% in the top ten. Source: peripheral blood, taken 28 days after the second AZD1222 dose. The origin of this receptor is an adult who received the AZD1222 COVID-19 vaccine. The chain links TRBV29-1 to TRBJ2-1; D unresolved. Written as DNA, the CDR3 is TGCAGCGCCTCCAGGACGATGGACAATGAGCAGTTCTTC. It yields the protein CSASRTMDNEQFF.